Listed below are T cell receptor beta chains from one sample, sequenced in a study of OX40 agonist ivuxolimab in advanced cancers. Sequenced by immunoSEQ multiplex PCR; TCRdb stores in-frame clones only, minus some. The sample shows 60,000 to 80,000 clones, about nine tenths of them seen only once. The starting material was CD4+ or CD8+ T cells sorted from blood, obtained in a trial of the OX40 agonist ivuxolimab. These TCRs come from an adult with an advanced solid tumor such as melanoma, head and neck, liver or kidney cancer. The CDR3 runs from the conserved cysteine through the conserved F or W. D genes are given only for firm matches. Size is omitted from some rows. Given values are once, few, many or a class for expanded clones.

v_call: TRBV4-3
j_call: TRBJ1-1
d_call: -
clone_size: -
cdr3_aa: CASSQGKNTEAFF
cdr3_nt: TGCGCCAGCAGCCAAGGGAAGAACACTGAAGCTTTCTTT

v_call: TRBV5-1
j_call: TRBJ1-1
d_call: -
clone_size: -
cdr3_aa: CASRLIQGYTEAFF
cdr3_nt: TGCGCCAGCAGGCTCATACAGGGTTACACTGAAGCTTTCTTT

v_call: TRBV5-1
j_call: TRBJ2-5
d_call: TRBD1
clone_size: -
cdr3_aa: CASSLNGQGSETQYF
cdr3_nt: TGCGCCAGCAGCTTGAACGGACAGGGCTCCGAGACCCAGTACTTC

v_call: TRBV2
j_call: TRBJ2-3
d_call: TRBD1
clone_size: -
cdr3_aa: CASRWTGGTIRTDTQYF
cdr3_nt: TGTGCCAGCAGGTGGACAGGGGGAACCATTCGCACAGATACGCAGTATTTT

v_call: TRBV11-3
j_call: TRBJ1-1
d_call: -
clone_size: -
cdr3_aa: CASAGLNTEAFF
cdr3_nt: TGTGCCAGCGCGGGCCTTAACACTGAAGCTTTCTTT

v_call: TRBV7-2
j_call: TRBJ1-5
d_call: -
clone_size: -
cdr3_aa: CASSLDKVGGQPQHF
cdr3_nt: TGTGCCAGCAGCTTAGACAAGGTTGGGGGTCAGCCCCAGCATTTT

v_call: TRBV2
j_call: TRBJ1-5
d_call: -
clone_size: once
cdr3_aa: CASSAGDRDQPQHF
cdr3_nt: TGTGCCAGCAGCGCCGGGGACCGGGATCAGCCCCAGCATTTT

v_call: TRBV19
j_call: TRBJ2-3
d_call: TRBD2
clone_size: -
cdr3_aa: CASNLNGGGDTQYF
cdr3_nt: TGTGCCAGTAACCTCAACGGGGGGGGAGATACGCAGTATTTT

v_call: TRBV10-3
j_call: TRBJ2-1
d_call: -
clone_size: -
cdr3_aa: CAIKAPQGEQFF
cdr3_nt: TGTGCCATCAAGGCTCCGCAGGGTGAGCAGTTCTTC

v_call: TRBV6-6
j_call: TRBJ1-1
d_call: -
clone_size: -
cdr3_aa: CASTPKVSVTNTEAFF
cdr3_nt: TGTGCCAGCACCCCGAAGGTTTCAGTAACGAACACTGAAGCTTTCTTT

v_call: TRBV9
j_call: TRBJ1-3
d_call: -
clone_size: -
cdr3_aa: CASSLNDHSGNTIYF
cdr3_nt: TGTGCCAGCAGCCTAAACGACCACTCTGGAAACACCATATATTTT

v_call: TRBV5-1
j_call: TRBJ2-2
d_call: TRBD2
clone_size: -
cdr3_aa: CASTSGGLGTGELFF
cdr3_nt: TGCGCCAGCACCTCTGGGGGACTAGGAACCGGGGAGCTGTTTTTT

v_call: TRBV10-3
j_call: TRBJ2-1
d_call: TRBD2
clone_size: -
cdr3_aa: CAISESQRGASNEQFF
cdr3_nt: TGTGCCATCAGTGAGTCACAGCGGGGGGCCTCCAATGAGCAGTTCTTC

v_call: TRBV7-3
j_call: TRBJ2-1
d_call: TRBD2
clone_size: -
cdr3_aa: CASSLTGGTSGVNPSSYNEQFF
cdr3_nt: TGTGCCAGCAGCTTAACTGGCGGGACTAGCGGGGTTAATCCCAGCTCCTACAATGAGCAGTTCTTC

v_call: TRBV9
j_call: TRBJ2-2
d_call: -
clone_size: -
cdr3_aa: CASSGSGTANTGELFF
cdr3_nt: TGTGCCAGCAGCGGATCCGGGACGGCGAACACCGGGGAGCTGTTTTTT

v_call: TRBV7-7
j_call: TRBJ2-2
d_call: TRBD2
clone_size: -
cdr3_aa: CASSLLAGAGELFF
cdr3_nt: TGTGCCAGCAGCTTACTGGCGGGGGCCGGGGAGCTGTTTTTT

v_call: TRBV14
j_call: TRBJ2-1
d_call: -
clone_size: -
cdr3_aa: CASKRGTYNEQFF
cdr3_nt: TGTGCCAGCAAAAGGGGGACCTACAATGAGCAGTTCTTC

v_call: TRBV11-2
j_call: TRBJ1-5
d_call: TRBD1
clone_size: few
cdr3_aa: CASSFSGGKQPQHF
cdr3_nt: TGTGCCAGCAGCTTTTCAGGGGGGAAACAGCCCCAGCATTTT

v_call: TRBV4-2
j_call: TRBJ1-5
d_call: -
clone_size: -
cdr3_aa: CASSQEDGAPQHF
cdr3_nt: TGTGCCAGCAGCCAAGAAGATGGAGCTCCCCAGCATTTT

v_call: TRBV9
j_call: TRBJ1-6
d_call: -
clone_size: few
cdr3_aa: CASSVEGRGGSPLHF
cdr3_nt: TGTGCCAGCAGCGTAGAGGGAAGGGGTGGGTCACCCCTCCACTTT

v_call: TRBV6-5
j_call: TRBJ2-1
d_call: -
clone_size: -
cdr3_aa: CASSRDREQFF
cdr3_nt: TGTGCCAGCAGCCGCGACAGGGAGCAGTTCTTC

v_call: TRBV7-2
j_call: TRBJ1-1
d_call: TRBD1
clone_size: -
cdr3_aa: CASYQGGNKNTEAFF
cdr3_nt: TGTGCCAGCTACCAGGGGGGGAACAAGAACACTGAAGCTTTCTTT

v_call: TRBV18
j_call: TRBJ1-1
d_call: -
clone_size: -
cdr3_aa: CASSPQKEGMNTEAFF
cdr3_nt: TGTGCCAGCTCACCTCAAAAGGAGGGGATGAACACTGAAGCTTTCTTT

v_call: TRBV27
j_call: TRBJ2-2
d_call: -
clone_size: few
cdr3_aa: CASSLGGGTGELFF
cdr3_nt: TGTGCCAGCAGTTTAGGTGGGGGGACCGGGGAGCTGTTTTTT

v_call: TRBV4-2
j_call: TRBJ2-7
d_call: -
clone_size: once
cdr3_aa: CASSQLGTYEQYF
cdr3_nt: TGTGCCAGCAGCCAATTGGGTACCTACGAGCAGTACTTC

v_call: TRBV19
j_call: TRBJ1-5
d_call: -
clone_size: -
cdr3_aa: CASIQTDIVRGNQPQHF
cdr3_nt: TGTGCCAGTATCCAGACAGACATAGTCAGAGGCAATCAGCCCCAGCATTTT

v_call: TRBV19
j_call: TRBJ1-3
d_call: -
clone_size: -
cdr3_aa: CATRAAGNTIYF
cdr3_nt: TGTGCCACCAGGGCGGCTGGAAACACCATATATTTT

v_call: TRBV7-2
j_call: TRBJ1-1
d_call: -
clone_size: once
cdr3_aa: CASRLNMNTEAFF
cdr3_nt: TGTGCCAGCAGGCTAAACATGAACACTGAAGCTTTCTTT

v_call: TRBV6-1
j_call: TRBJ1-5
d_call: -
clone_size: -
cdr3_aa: CASSVVGGNQPQHF
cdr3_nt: TGTGCCAGCAGTGTGGTCGGGGGCAATCAGCCCCAGCATTTT

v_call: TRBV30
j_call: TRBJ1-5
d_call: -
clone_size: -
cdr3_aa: CASTGGNNQPQHF
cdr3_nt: TGTGCCTCCACGGGGGGGAACAATCAGCCCCAGCATTTT

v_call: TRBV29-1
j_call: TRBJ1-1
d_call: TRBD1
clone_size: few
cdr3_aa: CSVEEQGASSAAFF
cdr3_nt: TGCAGCGTTGAAGAACAGGGGGCGTCAAGTGCAGCTTTCTTT

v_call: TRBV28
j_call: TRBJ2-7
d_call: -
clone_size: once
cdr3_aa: CASSFRGVRSYEQYF
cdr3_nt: TGTGCCAGCAGTTTTCGAGGGGTCCGCTCCTACGAGCAGTACTTC

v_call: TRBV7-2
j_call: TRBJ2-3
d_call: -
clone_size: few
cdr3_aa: CASSLPDTDTQYF
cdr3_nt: TGTGCCAGCAGCCTCCCGGACACAGATACGCAGTATTTT

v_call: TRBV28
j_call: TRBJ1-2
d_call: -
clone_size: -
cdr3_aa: CASRTPTPGQEGGYTF
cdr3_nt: TGTGCCAGCAGAACTCCTACCCCGGGGCAGGAGGGGGGCTACACCTTC

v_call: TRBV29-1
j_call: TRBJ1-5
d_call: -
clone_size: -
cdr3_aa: CSVGVSEHQPQHF
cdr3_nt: TGCAGCGTTGGAGTTTCGGAGCATCAGCCCCAGCATTTT

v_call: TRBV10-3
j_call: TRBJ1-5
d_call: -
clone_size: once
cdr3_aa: CAIAGANQPQHF
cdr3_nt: TGTGCCATCGCCGGGGCAAATCAGCCCCAGCATTTT